This T cell receptor beta chain originates from a study of blood T cell repertoires in COVID-19. The study recruited people aged about 18 to 90 years across roughly 25 US areas. The CDR3 has 19 residues. From germline, CDR1 is SGHRS and CDR2 YFSETQ. With V trimmed by 2 bases and J by 4 bases, 14 bases remained unmatched. Sequencing used immunoSEQ multiplex PCR; TCRdb keeps in-frame clones, though not all of them. The table has 450,000 to 500,000 clones, approximately 91% seen once. This clone was counted a single time. The source is a woman aged 60-75 years who had recovered from COVID-19. Sequencing was carried out using PBMCs or T cells enriched from blood (not recorded which). The J gene is TRBJ1-3, the V gene TRBV5-1; 11 bases are a match to TRBD1. The DNA of the CDR3 is TGCGCCAGCAGCTTCGGATCCGGGACAGGGGGGCAGGAAGGAAACACCATATATTTT. Residues: CASSFGSGTGGQEGNTIYF.